Described below is a single T cell receptor beta chain sequence and its context. Time point in this sample: pretreatment peripheral blood. Enrolled patients showed locally advanced or metastatic urothelial carcinoma. Sequencing used immunoSEQ multiplex PCR; TCRdb keeps in-frame clones, though not all of them. The sample contains roughly 95,000 clones, roughly 87% of which appear only once. The V segment lost 3 bases and the J segment 5 bases; nucleotides outside the gene matches: 5. Germline-derived CDR1 and CDR2 are SGHTA and FQGTGA. This CDR3 is built from 14 residues. The sample belongs to a study of PD-L1 blockade in urothelial cancer. As for the study in general: Atezolizumab, begun by patients around 2014, was given at 1,200 mg intravenously every 3 weeks.

The sequence was collected from a man aged 55-75 years with urothelial cancer. This chain links TRBV7-3 with TRBJ2-5; 8 nucleotides match TRBD1. The sequences come from PBMCs, collected around atezolizumab (anti-PD-L1) treatment. In DNA form, the CDR3 reads TGTGCCAGCAGCTTGGCAGGGGGCTATGAGACCCAGTACTTC. Protein product: CASSLAGGYETQYF.